The 29 T cell receptor beta chains given below trace back to one sample, sequenced in a study of T cells in localized non-small cell lung cancer. Assay: immunoSEQ multiplex PCR; the TCRdb copy retains only in-frame clones and omits some. Here the sample spans about 82,000 clones, 80% being singletons. This sample comprised PBMCs, obtained before any cancer treatment. Receptor source: a man aged 35 to 70 with stage II squamous cell lung carcinoma.

The chain uses TRBV5-5 and TRBJ2-1; possibly TRBD1 for D (5 bases). This CDR3 has 15 residues. Germline V gene lookup returns CDR1 SGHKS and CDR2 YYEKEE (reference sequence). With 4 bases removed from V and 7 bases from J, the gap between germline ends came to 18 bases. The CDR3 loop is CASSLLVAGNNEQFF. CDR3 bases: TGTGCCAGCAGCCTCCTGGTGGCAGGGAATAATGAGCAGTTCTTC.

This rearrangement joins TRBV14 to TRBJ1-2, with 7 positions matching TRBD1. Germline lookup yields CDR1 SGHDN and CDR2 FVKESK. The V and J ends lost 1 base and 3 bases, in that order; junction bases with no gene match: 17. The CDR3 is 19 residues long. The CDR3: CASSQGWGQSPERDYGYTF. CDR3 nucleotide sequence: TGTGCCAGCAGCCAAGGTTGGGGACAGAGCCCCGAGAGGGACTATGGCTACACCTTC.

J is TRBJ1-2 and V is TRBV6-5, with D perhaps TRBD1 (6 bases). V lost 2 bases to trimming and J lost 4 bases, with 11 bases between them. This CDR3 region has 14 residues. Germline V CDR1 and CDR2: MNHEY, SVGAGI. The CDR3 protein is CASSYLAGVYGYTF. CDR3 DNA: TGTGCCAGCAGTTACCTGGCAGGGGTCTATGGCTACACCTTC.

The genes are TRBV14 and TRBJ2-7, with 9 bases lining up with TRBD1. The CDR3 extends over 14 amino acids. With 1 base clipped from V and 9 bases from J, the junction kept 7 bases outside the gene matches. Per the germline V gene, CDR1 is SGHDN and CDR2 is FVKESK. CDR3 amino acids: CASSQVAQGAAQYF. The CDR3 DNA sequence: TGTGCCAGCAGCCAAGTTGCACAGGGGGCTGCGCAGTACTTC.

V usage is TRBV28 and J usage is TRBJ1-5, with 9 bases identical to TRBD1. V dropped 5 bases and J dropped 3; count of bases not matched to a gene: 5. Looked up from germline, CDR1 is MDHEN and CDR2 is SYDVKM. The CDR3 spans 15 residues. CDR3 coding DNA: TGTGCCAGCAGTCTCGGACAGGGGCTCAATCAGCCCCAGCATTTT. Protein product: CASSLGQGLNQPQHF.

The V and J genes are TRBV11-3 and TRBJ1-1; D gene unclear. The CDR3 length is 14 residues. Trimming shortened V by 7 bases and J by 1 base, and 13 bases separated the two germline ends. Germline V gene lookup returns CDR1 SGHNT and CDR2 YENEEA. The CDR3 region has the DNA TGTGCCAGCAAAAAAGACCCGGGGAACACTGAAGCTTTCTTT. Protein product: CASKKDPGNTEAFF.

The rearrangement joins TRBV29-1 to TRBJ2-3; D unclear. Looked up from germline, CDR1 is SQVTM and CDR2 is ANQGSEA. CDR3 length equals 14 residues. Trimming shortened V by 4 bases and J by 5 bases, and 16 bases separated the two germline ends. DNA of the CDR3: TGCAGCGTTGGTGTCCTATTAACCGGAGATACGCAGTATTTT. This translates into CSVGVLLTGDTQYF.

The chain uses TRBV18 and TRBJ2-7; no definite D call. V dropped 0 bases and J dropped 3 bases, with 6 bases sitting between them. This CDR3 spans 13 amino acids. Germline CDR1 reads KGHSH; CDR2 reads LQKENI. The CDR3 loop is CASSPPMGYEQYF. The CDR3 nucleotides read TGTGCCAGCTCACCACCGATGGGCTACGAGCAGTACTTC.

V gene TRBV5-4 combines with J gene TRBJ2-5; either TRBD1 or TRBD2 may supply D (5 bases each). The V end was cut by 0 bases, the J end by 5 bases, with 11 bases between. Germline CDR1 reads SGHNT; CDR2 reads YYREEE (reference sequence). This CDR3 is built from 14 residues. CDR3 bases: TGTGCCAGCAGCTTGGGGCAGGGCGGGGAGACCCAGTACTTC. Translated: CASSLGQGGETQYF. The whole variable domain, remainder taken from reference TRBV5-4 and TRBJ2-5, is ETGVTQSPTHLIKTRGQQVTLRCSSQSGHNTVSWYQQALGQGPQFIFQYYREEENGRGNFPPRFSGLQFPNYSSELNVNALELDDSALYLCASSLGQGGETQYFGPGTRLLVL.

The chain has TRBV2 and TRBJ2-1; 8 nucleotides align to TRBD2. CDR1 SNHLY and CDR2 FYNNEI come from the germline V gene. J gave up 7 bases and V 7 bases, and 12 bases lay outside the gene matches. This CDR3 contains 15 residues. As DNA, the CDR3 is TGTGCCAGCAATAAAGAGAGCGGGGGTGATAATGAGCAGTTCTTC. Protein sequence: CASNKESGGDNEQFF.

This sequence joins TRBV2 and TRBJ2-7; 11 bases map to TRBD1. Germline V gene sequence: CDR1 SNHLY, CDR2 FYNNEI. The CDR3 length is 12 residues. J was trimmed by 6 bases and V by 8 bases; bases with no gene match: 3. CDR3: CASRDRGSEQYF. CDR3 sequence (DNA): TGTGCCAGCCGGGACAGGGGGAGCGAGCAGTACTTC.

V gene TRBV7-3 combines with J gene TRBJ2-1; D may be TRBD1 (6 bases). Trimming stripped 2 bases from V and 5 bases from J, with 13 bases between. CDR3 size: 15 residues. Germline V CDR1 and CDR2: SGHTA, FQGTGA. The CDR3 nucleotides are TGTGCCAGCAGCTTAGATGGGACAACTAACAATGAGCAGTTCTTC. Amino acids: CASSLDGTTNNEQFF.

This clone was picked up a small number of times. CDR3 sequence: CASSPTGGEGYEQYF. The CDR3 DNA follows: TGTGCCAGCAGCCCCACAGGGGGAGAAGGTTACGAGCAGTACTTC. The rearrangement uses TRBV7-9 and TRBJ2-7; 8 nucleotides agree with TRBD1. The CDR3 is 15 residues long. Germline trimming cut 5 bases from V and 4 bases from J; bases unmatched to any gene: 10. Germline V gene lookup returns CDR1 SEHNR and CDR2 FQNEAQ (reference sequence). The variable domain in full, with the rest retrieved from reference TRBV7-9 and TRBJ2-7, is DTGVSQNPRHKITKRGQNVTFRCDPISEHNRLYWYRQTLGQGPEFLTYFQNEAQLEKSRLLSDRFSAERPKGSFSTLEIQRTEQGDSAMYLCASSPTGGEGYEQYFGPGTRLTVT.

V and J are TRBV7-8 and TRBJ1-4; D might be TRBD1 (5 bases). The V and J ends lost 4 bases and 7 bases respectively, with 10 bases between them. The V gene's germline CDR1 is SGHVS and CDR2 FQNEAQ. CDR3 length: 13 residues. In DNA, the CDR3 is TGTGCCAGCAGCTATAGGGGTGTTGAAAAACTGTTTTTT. It yields the protein CASSYRGVEKLFF. The full variable domain, with the rest looked up from reference TRBV7-8 and TRBJ1-4, is GAGVSQSPRYKVAKRGQDVALRCDPISGHVSLFWYQQALGQGPEFLTYFQNEAQLDKSGLPSDRFFAERPEGSVSTLKIQRTQQEDSAVYLCASSYRGVEKLFFGSGTQLSVL.

The CDR3 DNA follows: TGTGCCAGCAGTTCTTACAGGGGGACCTACGAGCAGTACTTC. Translation: CASSSYRGTYEQYF. The V call is TRBV28, the J call TRBJ2-7, with 8 bases aligning to TRBD1. Looked up from germline, CDR1 is MDHEN and CDR2 is SYDVKM. The V segment lost 4 bases and the J segment 2 bases; nucleotides outside the gene matches: 4. The CDR3 contains 14 residues.

The genes are TRBV19 and TRBJ1-6; D is unclear. The CDR3 extends over 13 amino acids. V lost 8 bases and J 0 bases, leaving 5 bases between the germline ends. Germline lookup yields CDR1 LNHDA and CDR2 SQIVND (reference sequence). The CDR3 is CASCSSYNSPLHF. The CDR3, as DNA: TGTGCCAGTTGTAGCTCCTATAATTCACCCCTCCACTTT.

In this sample, this clone turned up many times. The chain employs TRBV7-9 and TRBJ2-2, with TRBD1 matching over 7 bases. CDR1 and CDR2 from the germline V gene are SEHNR and FQNEAQ (reference sequence). With 3 bases clipped from V and 2 bases from J, the junction kept 6 bases outside the gene matches. The CDR3 totals 16 residues. DNA of the CDR3: TGTGCCAGCAGCTTGGGGCAGGGGGTTAACACCGGGGAGCTGTTTTTT. Amino acid sequence: CASSLGQGVNTGELFF.

The rearrangement uses TRBV5-6 and TRBJ1-1, with D perhaps matching TRBD1 (5 bases). CDR3 length equals 15 residues. Trimming cost V 4 bases and J 1 base, with 14 bases left between them. CDR1 is SGHDT and CDR2 is YYEEEE in the germline V gene. The CDR3 reads CASSPMGTANTEAFF. CDR3 sequence (DNA): TGTGCCAGCAGCCCGATGGGGACGGCGAACACTGAAGCTTTCTTT. Looking up the rest from reference TRBV5-6 and TRBJ1-1 gives the full variable domain: DAGVTQSPTHLIKTRGQQVTLRCSPKSGHDTVSWYQQALGQGPQFIFQYYEEEERQRGNFPDRFSGHQFPNYSSELNVNALLLGDSALYLCASSPMGTANTEAFFGQGTRLTVV.

The CDR3 spells CASIDPRGGDYGYTF. The CDR3, as DNA: TGTGCCAGTATCGACCCACGGGGGGGAGACTATGGCTACACCTTC. The J gene is TRBJ1-2, the V gene TRBV19; tentatively, D is TRBD1 (5 bases). Germline-derived CDR1 and CDR2 are LNHDA and SQIVND (reference sequence). Trimming stripped 7 bases from V and 3 bases from J, with 18 bases between. This CDR3 contains 15 residues. Drawing the rest from reference TRBV19 and TRBJ1-2, the complete variable domain is DGGITQSPKYLFRKEGQNVTLSCEQNLNHDAMYWYRQDPGQGLRLIYYSQIVNDFQKGDIAEGYSVSREKKESFPLTVTSAQKNPTAFYLCASIDPRGGDYGYTFGSGTRLTVV.

The J gene is TRBJ2-3, the V gene TRBV4-1; weak D call: TRBD2 (6 bases). V lost 1 base to trimming and J lost 2 bases, with 13 bases between them. CDR1 is MGHRA and CDR2 is YSYEKL in the germline V gene. CDR3 size: 16 residues. CDR3 bases: TGCGCCAGCAGCCAAGGAGTCGCGGGGAACACAGATACGCAGTATTTT. Protein: CASSQGVAGNTDTQYF.

The gene calls are TRBV2 and TRBJ1-5; no clear D. The ends were cut back, 6 bases at V and 0 bases at J, with 12 bases in the middle. Germline assignment: CDR1 SNHLY and CDR2 FYNNEI. The CDR3 is 15 residues long. CDR3 residues: CASSDDTISNQPQHF. CDR3 DNA sequence: TGTGCCAGCAGCGACGACACAATTAGCAATCAGCCCCAGCATTTT.

The chain is built from TRBV5-6 and TRBJ1-4, with no clear D. CDR3 length: 13 amino acids. Per germline, CDR1 SGHDT and CDR2 YYEEEE. V lost 3 bases to trimming and J lost 7 bases, with 10 bases between them. The CDR3 nucleotides read TGTGCCAGCAGCTCTAGGGAGGGTGAAAAACTGTTTTTT. As protein: CASSSREGEKLFF.

The chain carries TRBV5-6 and TRBJ1-2, with D uncertain. This CDR3 has 15 residues. V lost 0 bases and J lost 4, with 13 bases in between. Germline CDR1 and CDR2: SGHDT and YYEEEE. The CDR3 region is CASSLAGDEGYGYTF. CDR3 nucleotides: TGTGCCAGCAGCTTGGCTGGGGATGAGGGCTATGGCTACACCTTC.

V usage is TRBV5-4 and J usage is TRBJ1-6; D gene uncertain. In germline, CDR1 is SGHNT, CDR2 YYREEE (reference sequence). Deletions cut 7 bases from V and 11 bases from J, with 13 bases between. The CDR3 has 12 amino acids. The CDR3, as DNA: TGTGCCAGCTCTACTATTGAAACACCCCTCCACTTT. Translated, it gives CASSTIETPLHF.

The V call is TRBV28, the J call TRBJ1-3, with D perhaps TRBD1 (5 bases). V was cut by 5 bases and J by 3 bases, with 11 bases left in between. CDR3 length: 14 residues. Germline assignment: CDR1 MDHEN and CDR2 SYDVKM. CDR3 sequence: CASSTGTVGNTIYF. In DNA form, the CDR3 reads TGTGCCAGCAGTACCGGGACGGTTGGAAACACCATATATTTT.

The chain combines TRBV5-6 with TRBJ2-5; D might be TRBD2 (6 bases). Between the trimmed V and J ends, which lost 3 bases and 4 bases, there was a span of 16 bases. The CDR3 sequence is 15 residues long. Germline CDR1 and CDR2: SGHDT and YYEEEE. The CDR3 bases are TGTGCCAGCAGCTGGGGTACGGGGGTAGGAGAGACCCAGTACTTC. Translated: CASSWGTGVGETQYF.

This rearrangement joins TRBV27 to TRBJ2-1; TRBD2 aligns across 7 bases. The CDR3 covers 17 residues. Germline CDR1 is MNHEY and CDR2 is SMNVEV (reference sequence). Germline trimming cut 3 bases from V and 7 bases from J; bases unmatched to any gene: 15. CDR3 sequence reads: CASSFLGEGLGGNEQFF. The CDR3 DNA reads as TGTGCCAGCAGTTTCCTGGGGGAGGGCCTGGGGGGAAATGAGCAGTTCTTC.

The chain couples TRBV5-1 to TRBJ1-5; TRBD1 might be the D (5 bases). Deletions cut 4 bases from V and 8 bases from J, with 19 bases between. Germline V gives CDR1 SGHRS, CDR2 YFSETQ. The CDR3 is 15 amino acids. This CDR3 reads CASSPGAGEVEPQHF. The CDR3 nucleotides are TGCGCCAGCAGCCCCGGGGCAGGCGAGGTAGAGCCCCAGCATTTT.

This chain connects TRBV11-2 to TRBJ2-5; TRBD2 agrees at 9 bases. V shed 1 base and J 4 bases; nucleotides not matched to a gene: 16. CDR1 is SGHAT and CDR2 is FQNNGV in the germline V gene. CDR3 size: 19 residues. The DNA of the CDR3 is TGTGCCAGCAGCTTAGGACGGGGAGGCGGGAGGGCCAAATTAGAGACCCAGTACTTC. Translating it yields CASSLGRGGGRAKLETQYF.